This T cell receptor beta chain appears in the sequencing data of a study of STAT5B mutations in CD4+ large granular lymphocyte leukemia (dated by TCRdb to about 2022). Regarding the study in general: Among healthy controls, the CDR3 'QG' motif was associated with a particular HLA allele. TCRbeta repertoires of CD4+ T-cell large granular lymphocyte leukemia patients were compared with those of healthy blood donors. The purity of purified fractions was confirmed by flow cytometry on FACSCanto II or FACSVerse to exceed 95% among lymphocytes. Results the study describes overall, beyond this receptor: Each patient's main leukemic clonotypes were private, but 25% of these clonotypes showed up at low frequency in the non-leukemic repertoires of other patients. The data were not HLA-matched, and the relatively small sample size could explain the higher clonality seen in CD4+ compared with CD8+ T-LGLL. Enrichment of TRBV06-family usage was observed among the top patient clones (8/27) relative to healthy controls (2/35). Greater clonality appeared to be present in CD4-sorted patient repertoires than in healthy CD4+ repertoires, and the difference was retained after the putative leukemic clones were removed.

Points on this clone: The antigen it recognizes is unknown. No base-level quality is on record; no much larger clone is a single base apart.

Trimming leaves V shorter by 1 base and J shorter by 4 bases, with the junction holding 0 bases beyond the gene matches. Taken from the germline V gene, the CDR1 and CDR2 loops are SGHTA and FQGTGA. The CDR3 spans 14 residues, from the cysteine through the phenylalanine. Only the CDR3 DNA is retained, 42 bases long and in frame from the first base. The healthy controls were a few dozen blood donors, and the buffy coats of these donors were supplied by the Finnish Red Cross blood service. All TCR-sequenced material derived from peripheral blood: patient blood samples and healthy donor buffy coats. Ficoll-Hypaque gradient centrifugation was used to isolate peripheral blood mononuclear cells. For the healthy controls, CD4+ cells were obtained from buffy coats by magnetic purification. Genomic DNA was extracted using the Gentra Puregene Cell and Tissue kit, and a Qubit 2.0 fluorometer was used to quantify it.

The immunoSEQ assay at survey resolution was used to sequence TCRbeta rearrangements from genomic DNA. The authors' analysis ran thus. In the TCR sequencing data, the lowest productive clonotype frequency that could be detected was 2.59 x 10-5. Only productive TCRbeta rearrangements, defined as complete and in-frame sequences, were included in the analyses. Clonality for each sample was calculated as Simpson clonality in the immunoSEQ Analyzer version 3.0. Clones were categorized by frequency as very rare, small, medium, large (1-20%) or hyperexpanded (>20%). Generation probabilities were estimated with OLGA 1.2.3, V-gene circos plots were generated with VDJtools, specificities were searched for in VDJdb, and CDR3 motifs were identified with GLIPH. Not all clones reach the TCRdb copy of this immuneACCESS table, which keeps in-frame sequences only. Checked studies attribute under half of the gap to unresolved V genes and leave the rest unexplained. V and J calls plus clone size are reproduced from that table; the DNA served to infer D and trimming. Here the sample has about 24,000 clones; 55% to 75% occur a single time. Clones ranked in the top ten supply 0.55% to 0.75% of the sample.

The sample consisted of CD4+ T cells from blood buffy coats. The sequence derives from a human donor in good health. The receptor chain draws on TRBV7-3 and TRBJ2-1; 8 nucleotides in the junction match TRBD2. The nucleotide sequence reads as follows: TGTGCCAGCAGCTTAAGCGGGGGGTACAATGAGCAGTTCTTC. Its protein product is CASSLSGGYNEQFF.